This T cell receptor beta chain was found in a study of shared clonotypes between healthy human individuals. Study-level points and caveats: Naive subsets generally had larger estimated richness than memory subsets.

Deep-level settings were used for running the assay. The data were produced by immunoSEQ multiplex PCR, yet TCRdb's version contains in-frame clones alone and is incomplete. In the table there are 190,000 or so clones, approximately 61% of which are singletons. With respect to this clone: Its antigen is unknown.

Free of recent acute infections or vaccinations, the donors were healthy HIV-negative adults. Both subsets, CD45RA+ naive and CD45RA-negative memory, were split from the CD4+ cells. The CDR3 consists of 16 residues. V lost 6 bases to trimming and J lost 1 base, with 19 bases between them. Germline lookup yields CDR1 MNHEY and CDR2 SMNVEV (reference sequence). The receptor was derived from a man aged 25 to 40 in good health. The sequenced sample consisted of memory CD4+ T cells sorted from blood. The subset here: CD45RA-negative fraction. The chain links TRBV27 to TRBJ2-7, with D perhaps matching TRBD1 (11 bases). CDR3 region: CASRLAGQGVSYEQYF. The CDR3 DNA is TGTGCCAGCAGACTAGCGGGACAGGGGGTATCCTACGAGCAGTACTTC.